This T cell receptor (beta chain) was observed in a study of radiotherapy plus CTLA-4 blockade in lung cancer. Across the study: Objective responses were observed in less than 20% of patients, and disease control was achieved by just over 30%. Study results and limitations: Expansion in blood of tumor-derived TCR clones was seen after radiotherapy plus ipilimumab. Dynamics of early blood T cell clones, together with interferon-beta, were reportedly the best predictors of response.

Trimming left V 2 bases short and J 5 bases short, with 16 bases between. The CDR3 has 16 residues. Germline CDR1 reads KGHSH; CDR2 reads LQKENI. As to this clone: The target antigen is unknown.

Patients in the study, people with chemo-refractory metastatic non-small-cell lung cancer, received focal radiation plus ipilimumab CTLA-4 blockade. Some clones are missing from TCRdb's copy, which holds only in-frame ones; the method was immunoSEQ multiplex PCR. The table has 75,000 to 100,000 clones, 65% to 85% seen once; the top ten hold around 3%. The J gene is TRBJ2-1, the V gene TRBV18; D might be TRBD2 (5 bases). This sequence was found in a human donor with non-small cell lung cancer who had a partial response to radiotherapy plus ipilimumab. Some clones in this sample may be carry-over from other donors' samples. This material consisted of peripheral blood, taken from a patient treated with radiotherapy plus ipilimumab. Here the CDR3 DNA reads TGTGCCAGCTCACCATCGTCGAGGGCGGCGAACAATGAGCAGTTCTTC. This sequence encodes CASSPSSRAANNEQFF.